The 10 T cell receptor beta chains below all came from one sample that was sequenced in a study of immune cell composition in non-small cell lung cancer. Method: immunoSEQ multiplex PCR; TCRdb's copy keeps in-frame clones and lacks some. The sample lists about 4,800 clones; roughly 83% were seen once. The sequencing sample was made of lung tumor tissue. The origin of the receptors is a human donor with non-small cell lung cancer.

This clone was found once. The rearrangement joins TRBV11-2 to TRBJ2-7; TRBD2 agrees at 8 bases. CDR1 and CDR2 (germline): SGHAT, FQNNGV. With 5 bases clipped from V and 12 bases from J, the junction kept 6 bases outside the gene matches. The CDR3 runs to 11 residues. In DNA form, the CDR3 reads TGTGCCAGCAGCCCCGGGAGGGCGGGGTACTTC. This encodes CASSPGRAGYF.

The chain employs TRBV19 and TRBJ2-6, with D unresolved. The CDR3 has 18 residues. Germline V gene sequence: CDR1 LNHDA, CDR2 SQIVND (reference sequence). The V and J ends lost 5 bases and 0 bases respectively, with 17 bases between them. The chain's CDR3 is CASSPRPDGRSGANVLTF. The CDR3 coding sequence is TGTGCCAGTAGTCCCCGACCCGACGGACGCTCTGGGGCCAACGTCCTGACTTTC.

This CDR3 reads CASSRLDRADTGELFF. The CDR3 DNA sequence: TGTGCCAGTAGCCGGCTGGACAGGGCGGACACCGGGGAGCTGTTTTTT. The V and J genes are TRBV19 and TRBJ2-2, with 8 nucleotides matching TRBD1. Germline V CDR1 and CDR2: LNHDA, SQIVND (reference sequence). V shed 6 bases, J shed 3 bases, and the junction held 9 bases outside the gene matches. This CDR3 spans 16 amino acids.

This chain connects TRBV5-5 to TRBJ1-1; no reliable D call. Between the trimmed V and J ends, which lost 5 bases and 1 base, there was a span of 12 bases. The CDR3 runs to 14 residues. CDR1 and CDR2 (germline): SGHKS, YYEKEE (reference sequence). The CDR3 sequence: CASSWAGKNTEAFF. In DNA form, the CDR3 reads TGTGCCAGCAGTTGGGCGGGCAAGAACACTGAAGCTTTCTTT.

The chain employs TRBV27 and TRBJ1-1; D remains ambiguous. The CDR3 has 15 amino acids. Trimming took 0 bases from V and 5 from J, leaving 13 bases between them. CDR1 is MNHEY, CDR2 SMNVEV, per germline (reference sequence). The CDR3 is CASSLSRWDLTEAFF. DNA for the CDR3: TGTGCCAGCAGTTTATCGAGGTGGGATTTGACTGAAGCTTTCTTT.

The chain joins TRBV7-3 to TRBJ1-2, with a possible D match to TRBD1 (6 bases). The CDR3 length is 13 residues. The V gene lost 5 bases and the J gene lost 4 bases, with 11 bases spanning the gap. The germline CDR1 and CDR2 sequences are SGHTA and FQGTGA. The CDR3 here is CASSVGGGYGYTF. The CDR3 nucleotides are TGTGCCAGCAGCGTAGGGGGAGGCTATGGCTACACCTTC.

This clone was seen a single time. This chain connects TRBV7-9 to TRBJ2-5; 11 nucleotides match TRBD2. V shed 5 bases and J 7 bases; nucleotides not matched to a gene: 9. CDR3 size: 15 residues. Per germline, CDR1 SEHNR and CDR2 FQNEAQ (reference sequence). The DNA of the CDR3 is TGTGCCAGCAGCCCGGCGCTAGCGGGGGGACGGACCCAGTACTTC. This codes for CASSPALAGGRTQYF.

The chain links TRBV5-1 to TRBJ1-1; the D gene is possibly TRBD1 (6 bases). The CDR3 loop spans 14 amino acids. Germline CDR1 and CDR2: SGHRS and YFSETQ. V was shortened by 3 bases and J by 3 bases, with 12 bases between the two germline ends. Here the CDR3 reads CASSWGAEDTEAFF. CDR3 bases: TGCGCCAGCAGCTGGGGGGCGGAAGACACTGAAGCTTTCTTT.

This clone was observed a single time. V usage is TRBV5-1 and J usage is TRBJ1-5; a possible D gene is TRBD1 (5 bases). The V end was cut by 5 bases, the J end by 2 bases, with 14 bases between. Per the germline V gene, CDR1 is SGHRS and CDR2 is YFSETQ. The CDR3 extends over 15 amino acids. As DNA, the CDR3 is TGCGCCAGCAGATTCGGGGACGGAGGCAATCAGCCCCAGCATTTT. Its translation: CASRFGDGGNQPQHF.

The rearrangement uses TRBV9 and TRBJ1-1; maybe TRBD1 (5 bases). CDR1 and CDR2 from the germline V gene are SGDLS and YYNGEE. The CDR3 is made up of 15 amino acids. V was trimmed by 3 bases and J by 0 bases, leaving 12 bases between them. This CDR3 is CASSAPLGVNTEAFF. The CDR3 nucleotides read TGTGCCAGCAGCGCCCCATTGGGGGTGAACACTGAAGCTTTCTTT.